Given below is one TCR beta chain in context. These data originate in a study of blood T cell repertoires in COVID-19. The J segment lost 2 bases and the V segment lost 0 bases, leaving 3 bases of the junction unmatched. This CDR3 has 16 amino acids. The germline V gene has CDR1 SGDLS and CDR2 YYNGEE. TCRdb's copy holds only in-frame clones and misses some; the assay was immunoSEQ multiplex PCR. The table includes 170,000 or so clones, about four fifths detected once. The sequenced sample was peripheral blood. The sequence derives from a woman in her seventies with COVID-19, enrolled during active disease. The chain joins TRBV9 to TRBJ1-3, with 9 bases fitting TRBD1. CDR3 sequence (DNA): TGTGCCAGCAGCGTAGGGACAGGGGCGGCTGGAAACACCATATATTTT. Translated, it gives CASSVGTGAAGNTIYF.